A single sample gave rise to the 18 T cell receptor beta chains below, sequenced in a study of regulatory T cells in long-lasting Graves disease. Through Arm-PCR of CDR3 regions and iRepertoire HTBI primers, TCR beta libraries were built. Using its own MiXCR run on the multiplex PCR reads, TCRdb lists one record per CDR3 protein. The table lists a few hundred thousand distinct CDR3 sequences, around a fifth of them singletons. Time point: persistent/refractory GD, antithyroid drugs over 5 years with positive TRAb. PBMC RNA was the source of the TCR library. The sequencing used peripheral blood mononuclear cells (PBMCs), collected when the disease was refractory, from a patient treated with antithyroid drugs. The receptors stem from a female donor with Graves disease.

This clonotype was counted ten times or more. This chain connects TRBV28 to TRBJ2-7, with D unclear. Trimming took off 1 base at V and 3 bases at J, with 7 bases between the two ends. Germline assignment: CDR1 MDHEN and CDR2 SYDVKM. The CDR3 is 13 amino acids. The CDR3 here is CASSLYRVYEQYF. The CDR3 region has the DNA TGTGCCAGCAGTTTATACCGGGTCTACGAGCAGTACTTC.

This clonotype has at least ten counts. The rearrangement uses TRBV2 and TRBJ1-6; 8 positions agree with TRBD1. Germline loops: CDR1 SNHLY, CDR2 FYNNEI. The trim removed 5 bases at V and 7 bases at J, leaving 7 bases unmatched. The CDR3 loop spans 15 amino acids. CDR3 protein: CASSQEQGENSPLHF. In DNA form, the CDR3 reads TGTGCCAGCAGTCAAGAACAGGGGGAAAATTCACCCCTCCACTTT. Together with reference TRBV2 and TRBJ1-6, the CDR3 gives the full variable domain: EPEVTQTPSHQVTQMGQEVILRCVPISNHLYFYWYRQILGQKVEFLVSFYNNEISEKSEIFDDQFSVERPDGSNFTLKIRSTKLEDSAMYFCASSQEQGENSPLHFGNGTRLTVT.

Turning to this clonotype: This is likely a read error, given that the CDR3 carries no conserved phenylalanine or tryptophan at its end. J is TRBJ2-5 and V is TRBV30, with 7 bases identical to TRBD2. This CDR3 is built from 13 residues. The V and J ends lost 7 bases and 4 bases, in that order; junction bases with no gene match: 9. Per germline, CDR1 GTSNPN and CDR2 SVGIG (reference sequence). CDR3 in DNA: TGTGCCTCATCGACGGGGGGAGGAGAGACCCAGTACCTC. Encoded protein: CASSTGGGETQYL.

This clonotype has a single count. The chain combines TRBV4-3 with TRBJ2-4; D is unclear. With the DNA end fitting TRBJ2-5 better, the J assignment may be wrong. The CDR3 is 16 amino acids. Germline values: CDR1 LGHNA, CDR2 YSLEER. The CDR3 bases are TGCGCCAGCAGCCAAGAATTGCCGAGAGAACAAGAGACCCAGTACTTC. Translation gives CASSQELPREQETQYF.

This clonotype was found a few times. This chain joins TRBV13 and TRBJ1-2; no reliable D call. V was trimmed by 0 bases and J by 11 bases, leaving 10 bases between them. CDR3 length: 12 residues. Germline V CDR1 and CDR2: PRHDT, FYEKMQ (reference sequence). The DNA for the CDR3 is TGTGCCAGCAGCTTAGGCTCGGACCGTTACACCTTC. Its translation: CASSLGSDRYTF.

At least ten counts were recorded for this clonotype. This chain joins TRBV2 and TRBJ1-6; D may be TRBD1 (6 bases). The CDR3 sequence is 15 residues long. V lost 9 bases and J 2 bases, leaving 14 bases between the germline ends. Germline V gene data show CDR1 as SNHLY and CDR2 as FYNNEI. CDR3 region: CASTKGGAYNSPLHF. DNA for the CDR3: TGTGCCAGTACTAAAGGGGGAGCCTATAATTCACCCCTCCACTTT.

CDR3 amino acids: CASSVAAGTEAFF. The CDR3 coding sequence is TGTGCCAGCAGCGTGGCGGCGGGGACTGAAGCTTTCTTT. The V call is TRBV7-9, the J call TRBJ1-1, with D unclear. The CDR3 runs to 13 residues. The V end lost 5 bases, the J end lost 5 bases, and 12 bases lay between the germline ends. Germline V gives CDR1 SEHNR, CDR2 FQNEAQ (reference sequence).

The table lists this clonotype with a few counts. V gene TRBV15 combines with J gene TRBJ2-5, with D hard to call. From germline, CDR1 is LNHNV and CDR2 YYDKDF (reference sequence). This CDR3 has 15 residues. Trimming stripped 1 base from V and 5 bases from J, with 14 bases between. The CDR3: CATSRVEGPTETQYF. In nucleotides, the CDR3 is TGTGCCACCAGCAGAGTCGAAGGGCCGACCGAGACCCAGTACTTC.

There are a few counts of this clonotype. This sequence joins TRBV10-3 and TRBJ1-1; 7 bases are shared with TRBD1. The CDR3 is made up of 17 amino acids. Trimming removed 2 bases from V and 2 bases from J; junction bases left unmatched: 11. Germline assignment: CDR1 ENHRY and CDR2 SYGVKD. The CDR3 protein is CAISEPHRGAANTEAFF. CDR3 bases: TGTGCCATCAGTGAGCCTCACAGGGGAGCGGCTAACACTGAAGCTTTCTTT.

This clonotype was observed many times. This chain's CDR3 is CASSTSRTGTAFYEQYF. The CDR3 nucleotides are TGTGCCAGCAGTACCTCCCGGACAGGGACAGCTTTCTACGAGCAGTACTTC. The chain uses TRBV6-1 and TRBJ2-7; 8 bases are a match to TRBD1. The ends lost 5 bases at V and 3 bases at J; junction bases unmatched: 15. The CDR3 spans 17 residues. Germline V gene lookup returns CDR1 MNHNS and CDR2 SASEGT.

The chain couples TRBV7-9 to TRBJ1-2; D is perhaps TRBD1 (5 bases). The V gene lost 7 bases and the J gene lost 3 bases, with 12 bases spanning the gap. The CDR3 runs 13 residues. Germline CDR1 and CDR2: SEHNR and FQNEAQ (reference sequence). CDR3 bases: TGTGCCAGCAACTCCGACAGATACTATGGCTACACCTTC. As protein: CASNSDRYYGYTF.

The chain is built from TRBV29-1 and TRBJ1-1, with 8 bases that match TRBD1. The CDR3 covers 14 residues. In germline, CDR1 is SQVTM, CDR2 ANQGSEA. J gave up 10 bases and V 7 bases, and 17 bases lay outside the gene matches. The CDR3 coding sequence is TGCAGCGGACGAACCCCTCGGACAGGGACTTCAGCTTTCTTT. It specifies CSGRTPRTGTSAFF.

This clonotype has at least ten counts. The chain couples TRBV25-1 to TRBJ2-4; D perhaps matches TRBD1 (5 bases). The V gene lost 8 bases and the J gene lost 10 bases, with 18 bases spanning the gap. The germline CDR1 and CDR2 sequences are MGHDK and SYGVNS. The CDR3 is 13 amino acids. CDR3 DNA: TGTGCCAGCCGAGACTGGGCAGGGAATATTCAGTACTTC. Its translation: CASRDWAGNIQYF.

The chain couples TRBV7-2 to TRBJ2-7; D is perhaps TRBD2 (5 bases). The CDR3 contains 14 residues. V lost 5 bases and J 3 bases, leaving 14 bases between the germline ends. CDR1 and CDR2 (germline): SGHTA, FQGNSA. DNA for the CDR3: TGTGCCAGCAGCAGTGGTATAGCGAACTACGAGCAGTACTTC. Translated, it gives CASSSGIANYEQYF.

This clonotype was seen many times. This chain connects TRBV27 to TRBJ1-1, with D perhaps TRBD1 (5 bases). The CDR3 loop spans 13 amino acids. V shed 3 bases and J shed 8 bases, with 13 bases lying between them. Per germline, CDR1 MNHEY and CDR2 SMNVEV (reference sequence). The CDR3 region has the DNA TGTGCCAGCAGTTTGAGCAGGGAGGGGGAAGCTTTCTTT. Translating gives CASSLSREGEAFF.

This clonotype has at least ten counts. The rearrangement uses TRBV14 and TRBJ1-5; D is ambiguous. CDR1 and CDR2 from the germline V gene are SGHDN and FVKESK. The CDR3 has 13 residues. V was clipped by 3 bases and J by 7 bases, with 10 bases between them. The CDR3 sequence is CASSQTPGQPQHF. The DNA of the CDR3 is TGTGCCAGCAGCCAGACACCGGGACAGCCCCAGCATTTT.

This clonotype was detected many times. CDR3 sequence reads: CASSYSGGRHYEQYF. Here the CDR3 DNA reads TGTGCCAGCAGTTACTCGGGTGGGCGCCACTACGAGCAGTACTTC. The chain carries TRBV6-5 and TRBJ2-7; D is ambiguous. V lost 0 bases to trimming and J lost 3 bases, with 12 bases between them. The germline CDR1 and CDR2 sequences are MNHEY and SVGAGI. CDR3 size: 15 residues.

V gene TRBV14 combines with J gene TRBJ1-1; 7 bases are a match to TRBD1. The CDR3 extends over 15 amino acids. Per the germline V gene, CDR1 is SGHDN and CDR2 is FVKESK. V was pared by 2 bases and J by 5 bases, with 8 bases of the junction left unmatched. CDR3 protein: CASSQFEGAGTEAFF. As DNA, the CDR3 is TGTGCCAGCAGCCAATTCGAGGGGGCCGGAACTGAAGCTTTCTTT.